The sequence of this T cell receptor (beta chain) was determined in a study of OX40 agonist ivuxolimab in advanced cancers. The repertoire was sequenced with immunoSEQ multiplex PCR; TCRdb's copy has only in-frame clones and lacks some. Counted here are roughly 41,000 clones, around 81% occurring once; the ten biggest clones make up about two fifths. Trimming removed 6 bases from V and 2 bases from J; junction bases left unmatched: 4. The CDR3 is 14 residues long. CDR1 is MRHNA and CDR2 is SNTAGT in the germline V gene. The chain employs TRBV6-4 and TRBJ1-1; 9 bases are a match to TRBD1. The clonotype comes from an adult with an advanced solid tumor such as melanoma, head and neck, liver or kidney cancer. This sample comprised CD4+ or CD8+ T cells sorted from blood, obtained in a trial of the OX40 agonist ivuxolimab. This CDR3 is CASSPGQGNTEAFF. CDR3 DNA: TGTGCCAGCAGCCCGGGACAGGGAAACACTGAAGCTTTCTTT.